The sequence of this T cell receptor (beta chain) was determined in a study of blood T cell repertoires in COVID-19. Per the study methods: Reference gene primer amplification gave nucleated cell count estimates. The method was immunoSEQ multiplex PCR; TCRdb's version includes in-frame clones alone and lacks a portion of them. V and J calls and clone size are those listed in that table; D and trimming were worked out from the DNA. This table has about 230,000 clones, about 90% appearing once. CDR1 is SEHNR and CDR2 is FQNEAQ in the germline V gene (reference sequence). The CDR3 covers 12 residues. Unmatched junction bases numbered 4, after V lost 5 bases and J lost 8 bases. About this clone itself: In the same sample, other DNA sequences code for this CDR3.

The clonotype comes from a man aged 30 to 39 who had recovered from COVID-19. The chain uses TRBV7-9 and TRBJ1-2, with 8 positions matching TRBD1. Sequences were obtained from PBMCs or T cells enriched from blood (not recorded which). The CDR3 DNA is TGTGCCAGCAGCGGAGACAGGGGCGGCTACACCTTC. As protein: CASSGDRGGYTF.